Listed here are 25 T cell receptor beta chains from one sample, sequenced in a study of identical twins. TCRdb redid the calling of the 5' RACE reads with MiXCR, one entry per CDR3 protein. The table records about 300,000 distinct CDR3 sequences, approximately 13% of them present only once. These data were likewise used in another study, on yellow fever vaccine responses in identical twins.

The sample taken for sequencing was CD8+ T cells sorted from blood. These receptor sequences come from a woman between 18 and 29 years old in good health.

The V gene is TRBV5-1, the J gene TRBJ2-2; 8 bases map to TRBD1. CDR1 is SGHRS, CDR2 YFSETQ, per germline. V gave up 3 bases and J gave up 0 bases; unmatched junction bases: 4. The CDR3 contains 16 residues. The DNA for the CDR3 is TGCGCCAGCAGCTATACAGGGGGAACGAACACCGGGGAGCTGTTTTTT. It is translated as CASSYTGGTNTGELFF.

This clonotype appeared many times. The rearrangement links TRBV12-3 or TRBV12-4 to TRBJ2-3, with 7 bases fitting TRBD2. The V and J ends lost 5 bases and 2 bases, in that order; junction bases with no gene match: 4. The CDR3 loop spans 14 amino acids. For the CDR3, the DNA is TGTGCCAGCAGTGCTCGGGACTACACAGATACGCAGTATTTT. Its translation: CASSARDYTDTQYF.

Worth noting for this clonotype: Just one base apart from a much larger clone, this may be a read error. The genes are TRBV12-3 or TRBV12-4 and TRBJ2-5; possibly TRBD2 for D (5 bases). This CDR3 contains 13 residues. CDR3 amino acids: CASTWTGKETQNF. In DNA, the CDR3 is TGTGCCAGCACCTGGACTGGTAAAGAGACCCAGAACTTC.

Concerning this clonotype itself: The DNA is omitted, as the CDR3 cannot be located on it reliably, and the CDR3 follows TCRdb's listing. This sequence joins TRBV27 and TRBJ2-5; the table calls TRBD2, which could not be checked here. Per the germline V gene, CDR1 is MNHEY and CDR2 is SMNVEV (reference sequence). A total of 15 residues make up the CDR3, ends included. The CDR3 region is CASSTSGLARETQYF.

This clonotype was counted ten times or more. The chain carries TRBV28 and TRBJ2-7; D is possibly TRBD2 (6 bases). Germline CDR1 MDHEN, CDR2 SYDVKM. V was clipped by 3 bases and J by 2 bases, with 11 bases between them. The CDR3 has 14 amino acids. The CDR3 loop reads CASSFRDSTYEQYF. The CDR3 region has the DNA TGTGCCAGCAGTTTCCGGGACTCCACCTACGAGCAGTACTTC.

This clonotype showed up many times. This chain links TRBV20-1 with TRBJ2-3; 7 bases fit TRBD1. There are 13 residues in the CDR3. The V and J ends lost 7 bases and 1 base, in that order; junction bases with no gene match: 5. Germline V gene sequence: CDR1 DFQATT, CDR2 SNEGSKA (reference sequence). CDR3: CSEDRSGTDTQYF. The CDR3 bases are TGCAGTGAGGACAGGTCCGGCACAGATACGCAGTATTTT.

The chain recombines TRBV7-6 with TRBJ2-1; tentative D call: TRBD2 (5 bases). The CDR3 runs 13 residues. Germline lookup yields CDR1 SGHVS and CDR2 FNYEAQ. V was trimmed by 3 bases and J by 4 bases, leaving 7 bases between them. This CDR3 is CASSFEGYNEQFF. DNA for the CDR3: TGTGCCAGCAGCTTTGAGGGATACAATGAGCAGTTCTTC.

There are many counts of this clonotype. This chain uses TRBV27 with TRBJ1-1; D unresolved. Germline CDR1 MNHEY, CDR2 SMNVEV (reference sequence). The CDR3 spans 13 residues. Trimming left V 3 bases short and J 2 bases short, with 7 bases between. For the CDR3, the DNA is TGTGCCAGCAGTTTGTTGGAAAACACTGAAGCTTTCTTT. Its protein is CASSLLENTEAFF.

The table lists this clonotype with a few counts. V and J are TRBV7-9 and TRBJ2-6, with TRBD2 identical over 8 bases. Germline trimming cut 5 bases from V and 5 bases from J; bases unmatched to any gene: 11. The CDR3 spans 17 residues. Germline V lookup: CDR1 SEHNR, CDR2 FQNEAQ (reference sequence). CDR3 DNA: TGTGCCAGCAGCGACCAGCGGGAGCAACTGAGGGCCAACGTCCTGACTTTC. Residues: CASSDQREQLRANVLTF.

This chain connects TRBV11-2 to TRBJ1-1; D is uncertain. Germline CDR1 is SGHAT and CDR2 is FQNNGV. Deletions cut 4 bases from V and 9 bases from J, with 6 bases between. This CDR3 has 10 amino acids. The CDR3 loop reads CASSSVKAFF. In DNA, the CDR3 is TGTGCCAGCAGCTCCGTTAAAGCTTTCTTT.

This clonotype has more than one count but fewer than ten. V is TRBV2 and J is TRBJ2-7, with 8 bases that match TRBD2. CDR3 length: 15 amino acids. Germline lookup yields CDR1 SNHLY and CDR2 FYNNEI. J was trimmed by 1 base and V by 6 bases; bases with no gene match: 8. CDR3 region: CASSALADVSYEQYF. The CDR3 region has the DNA TGTGCCAGCAGCGCACTAGCGGATGTATCCTACGAGCAGTACTTC. The full variable domain, rest sourced from reference TRBV2 and TRBJ2-7, is EPEVTQTPSHQVTQMGQEVILRCVPISNHLYFYWYRQILGQKVEFLVSFYNNEISEKSEIFDDQFSVERPDGSNFTLKIRSTKLEDSAMYFCASSALADVSYEQYFGPGTRLTVT.

In its sample, this clonotype was seen a few times. The gene calls are TRBV20-1 and TRBJ1-2; no clear D. Looked up from germline, CDR1 is DFQATT and CDR2 is SNEGSKA (reference sequence). This CDR3 is 12 amino acids long. V lost 3 bases and J lost 8, with 13 bases in between. The CDR3: CSASGTESGYTF. The CDR3 DNA reads TGCAGTGCTAGCGGAACCGAGAGCGGCTACACCTTC.

Note on this clonotype: The germline gene is not matched at one end of the junction; a read error may be the cause. V is TRBV13 and J is TRBJ1-2, with a tentative D call TRBD1 (6 bases). The CDR3 runs 13 residues. The germline V gene encodes CDR1 PRHDT and CDR2 FYEKMQ (reference sequence). CDR3 region: CASSLSRVGGVDF. The DNA of the CDR3 is TGTGCCAGCAGCTTAAGTCGGGTAGGGGGAGTCGACTTC.

V and J are TRBV7-9 and TRBJ2-5; 10 bases match TRBD1. Trimming cost V 6 bases and J 5 bases; bases outside gene matches: 6. This CDR3 is 14 amino acids long. Germline lookup yields CDR1 SEHNR and CDR2 FQNEAQ (reference sequence). The DNA for the CDR3 is TGTGCCAGCAGACTGGGACAGGGGCGGGAGACCCAGTACTTC. It translates to CASRLGQGRETQYF.

This clonotype occurred many times. V gene TRBV9 combines with J gene TRBJ2-5; maybe TRBD1 (6 bases). Germline CDR1 is SGDLS and CDR2 is YYNGEE. CDR3 length: 14 residues. The ends were cut back, 0 bases at V and 5 bases at J, with 11 bases in the middle. Here the CDR3 DNA reads TGTGCCAGCAGCGTAGGTCAGGGGCGGGAGACCCAGTACTTC. Protein: CASSVGQGRETQYF.

This chain connects TRBV4-1 to TRBJ2-2; 7 nucleotides line up with TRBD1. The CDR3 has 17 amino acids. CDR1 MGHRA and CDR2 YSYEKL come from the germline V gene. The V segment lost 5 bases and the J segment 4 bases; nucleotides outside the gene matches: 13. In DNA, the CDR3 is TGCGCCAGCAGCTACCATCTCCACAGGGGTCGCACCGGGGAGCTGTTTTTT. It specifies CASSYHLHRGRTGELFF.

This chain uses TRBV12-3 or TRBV12-4 with TRBJ2-3; TRBD1 aligns across 9 bases. Germline trimming cut 7 bases from V and 3 bases from J; bases unmatched to any gene: 11. The CDR3 is 16 residues long. CDR3 loop: CASTITGTGTTDTQYF. The DNA for the CDR3 is TGTGCCAGCACTATTACCGGGACAGGGACAACAGATACGCAGTATTTT.

The V call is TRBV6-2 or TRBV6-3, the J call TRBJ2-7, with D hard to call. Trimming left V 5 bases short and J 3 bases short, with 17 bases between. CDR3 size: 15 residues. Germline V lookup: CDR1 MNHEY, CDR2 SVGEGT. DNA of the CDR3: TGTGCCAGCAGTCCAGACTCACCATACTTCTACGAGCAGTACGTC. This translates into CASSPDSPYFYEQYV.

V usage is TRBV19 and J usage is TRBJ1-1; TRBD1 might be the D (6 bases). This CDR3 has 16 amino acids. With 1 base removed from V and 3 bases from J, the gap between germline ends came to 15 bases. Germline V gene data show CDR1 as LNHDA and CDR2 as SQIVND (reference sequence). CDR3 protein: CASSIVRRAGDTEAFF. The CDR3 DNA follows: TGTGCCAGTAGTATAGTCCGGAGGGCAGGGGACACTGAAGCTTTCTTT.

This clonotype was counted ten times or more. The V gene is TRBV4-1, the J gene TRBJ2-5; D is perhaps TRBD2 (6 bases). The germline V gene has CDR1 MGHRA and CDR2 YSYEKL. V lost 0 bases, J lost 3 bases, and 11 bases lay in between. CDR3 length: 15 amino acids. The CDR3 DNA reads as TGCGCCAGCAGCCAAGATAGGGACTTAAAAGAGACCCAGTACTTC. It specifies CASSQDRDLKETQYF.

The V and J genes are TRBV10-3 and TRBJ2-1; D remains ambiguous. CDR1 ENHRY and CDR2 SYGVKD come from the germline V gene. The CDR3 runs to 15 residues. V shed 3 bases and J shed 1 base, with 10 bases lying between them. CDR3 protein: CAISDAASSYNEQFF. The CDR3 nucleotides read TGTGCCATCAGTGATGCAGCGTCATCCTACAATGAGCAGTTCTTC.

This clonotype was counted ten times or more. The chain links TRBV4-1 to TRBJ2-3; 12 positions agree with TRBD2. The CDR3 runs 18 residues. With V trimmed by 1 base and J by 1 base, 6 bases remained unmatched. Germline V gives CDR1 MGHRA, CDR2 YSYEKL. CDR3 in amino acids: CASSQGLAGGPGTDTQYF. The CDR3 coding sequence is TGCGCCAGCAGCCAAGGGCTAGCGGGAGGGCCCGGCACAGATACGCAGTATTTT.

In its sample, this clonotype was seen a few times. This chain connects TRBV24-1 to TRBJ2-2; a weak D match, TRBD2 (5 bases). The germline V gene encodes CDR1 KGHDR and CDR2 SFDVKD. Between the trimmed V and J ends, which lost 1 base and 5 bases, there was a span of 7 bases. CDR3 length equals 14 residues. CDR3 region: CATSDLRETGELFF. DNA for the CDR3: TGTGCCACCAGTGATTTACGGGAAACCGGGGAGCTGTTTTTT.

A few counts support this clonotype. The rearrangement links TRBV29-1 to TRBJ2-7; a possible D gene is TRBD1 (5 bases). The CDR3 is 12 amino acids. Trimming left V 6 bases short and J 1 base short, with 10 bases between. Germline loops: CDR1 SQVTM, CDR2 ANQGSEA. CDR3 amino acids: CSVERQSYEQYF. The CDR3 nucleotides read TGCAGCGTGGAGAGACAGTCCTACGAGCAGTACTTC.

This clonotype was observed a few times. The chain has TRBV4-1 and TRBJ2-4, with 9 bases identical to TRBD2. The CDR3 length is 15 residues. Trimming at V came to 9 bases and at J to 0 bases, leaving 6 bases not matched to a gene. The V gene's germline CDR1 is MGHRA and CDR2 YSYEKL. The CDR3 nucleotides read TGCGCCAGTAGTAGCGGGGGAGTAGCCAAAAACATTCAGTACTTC. Translation: CASSSGGVAKNIQYF.